Listed here are 19 T cell receptor beta chains from one sample, sequenced in a study of cytomegalovirus exposure and HLA in healthy donors. Researchers ran the PCR with 60 Vbeta and 13 Jbeta primers. Sequencing was performed with immunoSEQ multiplex PCR; in TCRdb, only in-frame clones are kept and a portion is missing. The data hold approximately 72,000 clones, with approximately 70% observed a single time. Sequenced sample: PBMCs. These receptors all stem from a man aged 40-55 years in good health and CMV-seropositive.

The J gene is TRBJ1-6, the V gene TRBV4-1; D is uncertain. V lost 0 bases and J lost 0, with 9 bases in between. In germline, CDR1 is MGHRA, CDR2 YSYEKL. The CDR3 loop spans 17 amino acids. CDR3 bases: TGCGCCAGCAGCCAAGAGCCGCTGAGCTCCTATAATTCACCCCTCCACTTT. Encoded protein: CASSQEPLSSYNSPLHF.

This clone turned up a few times. This chain connects TRBV6-6 to TRBJ1-5; D remains unclear. CDR1 is MNHNY, CDR2 SVGAGI, per germline (reference sequence). Trimming shortened V by 4 bases and J by 6 bases, and 16 bases separated the two germline ends. There are 15 residues in the CDR3. This CDR3 reads CASSSPPGEAQPQHF. CDR3 DNA: TGTGCCAGCAGTTCCCCCCCCGGGGAGGCTCAGCCCCAGCATTTT.

The rearrangement joins TRBV30 to TRBJ2-5; TRBD1 matches 11 bases. Germline lookup yields CDR1 GTSNPN and CDR2 SVGIG (reference sequence). CDR3 length equals 14 residues. V gave up 1 base and J gave up 5 bases; unmatched junction bases: 3. The CDR3 DNA follows: TGTGCCTGGAGTGAGGGACAGGGGGATGAGACCCAGTACTTC. Translation: CAWSEGQGDETQYF.

The chain links TRBV6-5 to TRBJ1-2, with 11 bases fitting TRBD1. This CDR3 has 16 amino acids. The germline V gene has CDR1 MNHEY and CDR2 SVGAGI. V was clipped by 0 bases and J by 5 bases; unmatched bases: 5. This CDR3 reads CASSYSGTGGVYGYTF. In DNA form, the CDR3 reads TGTGCCAGCAGTTACTCTGGGACAGGGGGAGTATATGGCTACACCTTC.

A few counts support this clone. The chain carries TRBV7-9 and TRBJ2-3; the D is unclear. V was pared by 2 bases and J by 6 bases, with 9 bases between. This CDR3 comprises 13 residues. The germline V gene has CDR1 SEHNR and CDR2 FQNEAQ (reference sequence). This CDR3 reads CASSLNLGDTQYF. Written as DNA, the CDR3 is TGTGCCAGCAGCTTAAATCTGGGCGATACGCAGTATTTT.

The chain couples TRBV30 to TRBJ1-6, with D perhaps matching TRBD1 (5 bases). Trimming took off 5 bases at V and 9 bases at J, with 17 bases between the two ends. Germline V gene data show CDR1 as GTSNPN and CDR2 as SVGIG (reference sequence). The CDR3 spans 14 residues. The CDR3 region is CAWGPGGRGSPLHF. The DNA for the CDR3 is TGTGCCTGGGGACCGGGAGGAAGGGGTTCACCCCTCCACTTT.

This clone has a handful of counts. The V and J genes are TRBV9 and TRBJ1-3; TRBD1 agrees at 11 bases. The CDR3 is 16 residues long. Unmatched junction bases numbered 6, after V lost 4 bases and J lost 3 bases. CDR1 and CDR2 (germline): SGDLS, YYNGEE. The DNA of the CDR3 is TGTGCCAGCAGCTTGAGGGACAGGGGGTTTGGAAACACCATATATTTT. Translating gives CASSLRDRGFGNTIYF.

The DNA of the CDR3 is TGTGCCAGCAGCCACCGACAGGGGGGAGTTCCCCGTTACGAGCAGTACTTC. It yields the protein CASSHRQGGVPRYEQYF. The rearrangement joins TRBV11-3 to TRBJ2-7, with 9 bases identical to TRBD1. J was trimmed by 4 bases and V by 5 bases; bases with no gene match: 15. CDR1 and CDR2 (germline): SGHNT, YENEEA. This CDR3 contains 17 residues.

V is TRBV29-1 and J is TRBJ2-7, with a possible D match to TRBD2 (5 bases). The CDR3 length is 11 residues. Germline V gives CDR1 SQVTM, CDR2 ANQGSEA. The V gene lost 8 bases and the J gene lost 5 bases, with 13 bases spanning the gap. Here the CDR3 reads CSSGNGDEQYF. In nucleotides, the CDR3 is TGCAGCTCGGGGAACGGGGACGAGCAGTACTTC.

This clone was recorded a few times. This sequence joins TRBV19 and TRBJ1-2, with no clear D. The CDR3 covers 14 residues. V lost 5 bases and J 1 base, leaving 11 bases between the germline ends. The V gene's germline CDR1 is LNHDA and CDR2 SQIVND (reference sequence). In DNA, the CDR3 is TGTGCCAGTAGTTCTGGAGGACTTAACTATGGCTACACCTTC. As protein: CASSSGGLNYGYTF.

This clone appeared once. The chain recombines TRBV4-3 with TRBJ2-7; D is unresolved. The CDR3 has 14 amino acids. CDR1 LGHNA and CDR2 YSLEER come from the germline V gene. The V end lost 0 bases, the J end lost 3 bases, and 9 bases lay between the germline ends. CDR3 nucleotide sequence: TGCGCCAGCAGCCAAGATGGGCAGTACTACGAGCAGTACTTC. It translates to CASSQDGQYYEQYF.

V is TRBV10-3 and J is TRBJ1-2; possibly TRBD1 for D (6 bases). Germline V CDR1 and CDR2: ENHRY, SYGVKD. CDR3 size: 14 residues. Trimming cost V 7 bases and J 8 bases, with 20 bases left between them. The CDR3 DNA reads TGTGCCATCACCGAAGACAGGTCTTGGGGGGGCTACACCTTC. Translated: CAITEDRSWGGYTF.

This clone was observed a handful of times. The chain recombines TRBV5-1 with TRBJ1-4, with D perhaps matching TRBD1 (5 bases). From germline, CDR1 is SGHRS and CDR2 YFSETQ. The CDR3 has 14 residues. V was clipped by 4 bases and J by 3 bases, with 10 bases between them. CDR3 coding DNA: TGCGCCAGCAGCCCGGGACTGTCTAATGAAAAACTGTTTTTT. Amino acid sequence: CASSPGLSNEKLFF. Using reference TRBV5-1 and TRBJ1-4 for the parts outside the CDR3, the full variable domain is KAGVTQTPRYLIKTRGQQVTLSCSPISGHRSVSWYQQTPGQGLQFLFEYFSETQRNKGNFPGRFSGRQFSNSRSEMNVSTLELGDSALYLCASSPGLSNEKLFFGSGTQLSVL.

The genes are TRBV11-2 and TRBJ2-7; D gene ambiguous. CDR1 and CDR2 from the germline V gene are SGHAT and FQNNGV. The CDR3 sequence is 18 residues long. The V gene lost 4 bases and the J gene lost 2 bases, with 24 bases spanning the gap. CDR3 nucleotides: TGTGCCAGCAGCTGGTCGTTAAGTCGAGGTAGCACCACCTACGAGCAGTACTTC. It yields the protein CASSWSLSRGSTTYEQYF.

The V call is TRBV6-6, the J call TRBJ2-1; TRBD2 might be the D (5 bases). V was shortened by 2 bases and J by 4 bases, with 15 bases between the two germline ends. The germline gives CDR1 MNHNY, CDR2 SVGAGI (reference sequence). CDR3 size: 16 residues. CDR3 in amino acids: CASSYTGNEPYNEQFF. CDR3 sequence (DNA): TGTGCCAGCAGTTACACGGGAAACGAGCCGTACAATGAGCAGTTCTTC.

J is TRBJ1-2 and V is TRBV6-6; TRBD1 is a possible D gene (5 bases). The V and J ends lost 5 bases and 3 bases respectively, with 13 bases between them. The CDR3 runs 14 residues. Germline V CDR1 and CDR2: MNHNY, SVGAGI (reference sequence). The CDR3 DNA sequence: TGTGCCAGCAGTGCCCAGGGCATATACTATGGCTACACCTTC. It codes for CASSAQGIYYGYTF.

V and J are TRBV28 and TRBJ1-1; the D gene is possibly TRBD1 (5 bases). CDR1 is MDHEN and CDR2 is SYDVKM in the germline V gene. V was cut by 2 bases and J by 12 bases, with 16 bases left in between. The length of the CDR3 is 13 residues. The CDR3 here is CASSLERGRATFF. CDR3 nucleotide sequence: TGTGCCAGCAGTTTAGAACGCGGCAGGGCGACTTTCTTT. Combining the CDR3 with reference TRBV28 and TRBJ1-1 gives the whole variable domain DVKVTQSSRYLVKRTGEKVFLECVQDMDHENMFWYRQDPGLGLRLIYFSYDVKMKEKGDIPEGYSVSREKKERFSLILESASTNQTSMYLCASSLERGRATFFGQGTRLTVV.

The chain has TRBV11-3 and TRBJ2-2, with 11 bases identical to TRBD1. The CDR3 loop spans 16 amino acids. The V gene end was trimmed by 5 bases and the J gene end by 2 bases; junction bases not matched to a gene: 4. CDR1 is SGHNT, CDR2 YENEEA, per germline. The CDR3 is CASSTRTGGNTGELFF. CDR3 sequence (DNA): TGTGCCAGCAGCACGCGGACAGGGGGCAACACCGGGGAGCTGTTTTTT.

This chain links TRBV7-6 with TRBJ2-7, with 8 positions matching TRBD1. This CDR3 is 15 amino acids long. CDR1 SGHVS and CDR2 FNYEAQ come from the germline V gene. The V gene end was trimmed by 4 bases and the J gene end by 6 bases; junction bases not matched to a gene: 11. The CDR3: CASSSSSSTGVEQYF. The CDR3 DNA is TGTGCCAGCAGCTCATCGAGTTCGACAGGGGTCGAGCAGTACTTC.